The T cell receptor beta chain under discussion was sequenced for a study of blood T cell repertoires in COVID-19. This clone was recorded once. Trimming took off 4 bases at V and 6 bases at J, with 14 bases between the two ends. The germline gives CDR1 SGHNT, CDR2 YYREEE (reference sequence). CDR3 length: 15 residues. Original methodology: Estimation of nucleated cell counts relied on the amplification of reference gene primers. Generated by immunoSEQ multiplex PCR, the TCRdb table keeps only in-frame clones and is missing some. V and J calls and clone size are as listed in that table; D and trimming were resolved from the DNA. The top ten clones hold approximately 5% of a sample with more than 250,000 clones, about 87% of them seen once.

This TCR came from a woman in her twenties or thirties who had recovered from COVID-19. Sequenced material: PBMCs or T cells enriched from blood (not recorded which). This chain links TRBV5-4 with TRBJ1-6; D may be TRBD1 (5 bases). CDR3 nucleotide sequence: TGTGCCAGCAGCGGAGGGACGGAAAGTAATTCACCCCTCCACTTT. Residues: CASSGGTESNSPLHF.